The text below deals with one T cell receptor beta chain. The data were obtained in a study of circulating and synovial CD4+ cells in juvenile arthritis. The CDR3 has 14 residues. CDR1 and CDR2 from the germline V gene are SGHDN and FVKESK. Trimming removed 0 bases from V and 8 bases from J, with 13 bases in between. Profiling relied on immunoSEQ multiplex PCR, and the TCRdb table lists in-frame clones only, not all of them. The sample yields tens of thousands of clones, roughly 95% seen once. The receptor was isolated from a human donor with juvenile idiopathic arthritis. The sample taken for sequencing was CD4+ T cells from blood. The chain has TRBV14 and TRBJ1-1; the D gene is possibly TRBD1 (5 bases). The CDR3 DNA reads TGTGCCAGCAGCCAAGAAGGTTCAGGGCCCGAAGCTTTCTTT. It is translated as CASSQEGSGPEAFF. The whole variable domain, filled in from reference TRBV14 and TRBJ1-1, reads EAGVTQFPSHSVIEKGQTVTLRCDPISGHDNLYWYRRVMGKEIKFLLHFVKESKQDESGMPNNRFLAERTGGTYSTLKVQPAELEDSGVYFCASSQEGSGPEAFFGQGTRLTVV.